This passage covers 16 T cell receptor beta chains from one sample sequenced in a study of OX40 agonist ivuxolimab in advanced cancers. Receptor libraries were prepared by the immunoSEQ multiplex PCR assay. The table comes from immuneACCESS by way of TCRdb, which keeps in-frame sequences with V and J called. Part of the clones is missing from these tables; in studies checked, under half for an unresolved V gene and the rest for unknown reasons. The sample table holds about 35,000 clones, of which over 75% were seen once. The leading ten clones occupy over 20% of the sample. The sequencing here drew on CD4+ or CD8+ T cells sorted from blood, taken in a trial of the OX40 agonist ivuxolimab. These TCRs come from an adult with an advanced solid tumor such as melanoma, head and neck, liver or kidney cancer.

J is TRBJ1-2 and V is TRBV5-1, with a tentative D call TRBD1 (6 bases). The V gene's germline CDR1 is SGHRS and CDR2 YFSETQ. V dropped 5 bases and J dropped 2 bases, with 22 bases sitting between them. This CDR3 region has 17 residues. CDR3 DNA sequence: TGCGCCAGCAGTAGGATATCGGACAGAAGAATCAACTATGGCTACACCTTC. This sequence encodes CASSRISDRRINYGYTF.

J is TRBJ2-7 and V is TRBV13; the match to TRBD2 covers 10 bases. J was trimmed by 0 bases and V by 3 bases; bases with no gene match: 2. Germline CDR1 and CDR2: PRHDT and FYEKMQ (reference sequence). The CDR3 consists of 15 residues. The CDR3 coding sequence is TGTGCCAGCAGCTTCGGACTAGCGGCCTCCTACGAGCAGTACGTC. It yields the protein CASSFGLAASYEQYV.

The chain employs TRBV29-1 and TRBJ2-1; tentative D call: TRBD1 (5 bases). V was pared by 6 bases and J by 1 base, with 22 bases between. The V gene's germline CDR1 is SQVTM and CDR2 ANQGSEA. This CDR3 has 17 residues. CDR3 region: CSVQEGSTGFSYNEQFF. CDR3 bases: TGCAGCGTCCAGGAAGGGTCAACAGGATTTTCCTACAATGAGCAGTTCTTC.

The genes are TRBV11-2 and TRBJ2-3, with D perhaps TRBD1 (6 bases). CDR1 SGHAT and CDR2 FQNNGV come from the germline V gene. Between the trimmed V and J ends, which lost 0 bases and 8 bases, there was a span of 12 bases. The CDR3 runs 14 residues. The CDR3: CASSLDRGPGTQYF. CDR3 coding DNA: TGTGCCAGCAGCTTAGACAGGGGTCCGGGTACGCAGTATTTT.

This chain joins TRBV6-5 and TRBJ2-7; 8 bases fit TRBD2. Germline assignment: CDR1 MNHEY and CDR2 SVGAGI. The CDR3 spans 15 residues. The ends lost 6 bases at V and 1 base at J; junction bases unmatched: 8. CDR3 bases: TGTGCCAGCAGATCACCGGGACTAGGGTCCTACGAGCAGTACTTC. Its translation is CASRSPGLGSYEQYF.

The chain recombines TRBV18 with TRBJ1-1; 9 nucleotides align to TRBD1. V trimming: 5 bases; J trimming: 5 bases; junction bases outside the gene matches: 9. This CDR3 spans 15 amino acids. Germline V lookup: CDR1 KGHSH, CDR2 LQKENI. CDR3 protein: CASSATGGAYTEAFF. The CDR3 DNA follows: TGTGCCAGCTCAGCCACAGGGGGCGCATATACTGAAGCTTTCTTT.

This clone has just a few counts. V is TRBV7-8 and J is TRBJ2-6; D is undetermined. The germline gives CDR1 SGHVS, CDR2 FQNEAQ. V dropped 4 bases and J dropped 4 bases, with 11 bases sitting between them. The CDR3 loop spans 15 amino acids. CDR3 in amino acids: CASSSILAGANVLTF. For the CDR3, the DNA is TGTGCCAGCAGCTCGATCCTGGCGGGGGCCAACGTCCTGACTTTC.

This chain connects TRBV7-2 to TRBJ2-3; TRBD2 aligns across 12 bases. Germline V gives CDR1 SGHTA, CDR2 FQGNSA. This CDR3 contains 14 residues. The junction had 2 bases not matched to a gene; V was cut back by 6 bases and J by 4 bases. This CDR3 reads CASSPSGGADTQYF. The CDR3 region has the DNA TGTGCCAGCAGTCCTAGCGGGGGGGCAGATACGCAGTATTTT.

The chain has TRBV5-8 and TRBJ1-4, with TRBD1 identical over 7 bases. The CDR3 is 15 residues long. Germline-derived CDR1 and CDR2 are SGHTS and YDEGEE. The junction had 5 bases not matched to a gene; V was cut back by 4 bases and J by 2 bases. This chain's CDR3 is CASSRTGVTNEKLFF. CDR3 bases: TGTGCCAGCAGCCGTACAGGGGTTACTAATGAAAAACTGTTTTTT.

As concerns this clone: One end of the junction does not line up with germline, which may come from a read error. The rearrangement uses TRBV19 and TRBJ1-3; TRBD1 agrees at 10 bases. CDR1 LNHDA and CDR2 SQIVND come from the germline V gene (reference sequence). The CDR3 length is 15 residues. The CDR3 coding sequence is TGTGCCAGTAGTACGCTCCGGGACAGGGGTTTTTTCATGCATTTT. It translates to CASSTLRDRGFFMHF. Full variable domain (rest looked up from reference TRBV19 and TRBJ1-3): DGGITQSPKYLFRKEGQNVTLSCEQNLNHDAMYWYRQDPGQGLRLIYYSQIVNDFQKGDIAEGYSVSREKKESFPLTVTSAQKNPTAFYLCASSTLRDRGFFMHFGEGSWLTVV.

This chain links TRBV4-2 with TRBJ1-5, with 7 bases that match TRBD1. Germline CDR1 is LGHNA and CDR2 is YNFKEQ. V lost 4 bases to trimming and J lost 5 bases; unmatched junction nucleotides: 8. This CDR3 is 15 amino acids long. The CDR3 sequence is CASSRDTGADQPQHF. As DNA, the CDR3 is TGTGCCAGCAGCCGGGACACAGGGGCCGATCAGCCCCAGCATTTT.

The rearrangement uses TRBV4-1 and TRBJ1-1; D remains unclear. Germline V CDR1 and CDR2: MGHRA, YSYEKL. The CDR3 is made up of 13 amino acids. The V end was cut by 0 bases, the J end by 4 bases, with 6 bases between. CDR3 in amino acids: CASSQDLSTEAFF. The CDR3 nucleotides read TGCGCCAGCAGCCAAGATTTGAGCACTGAAGCTTTCTTT.

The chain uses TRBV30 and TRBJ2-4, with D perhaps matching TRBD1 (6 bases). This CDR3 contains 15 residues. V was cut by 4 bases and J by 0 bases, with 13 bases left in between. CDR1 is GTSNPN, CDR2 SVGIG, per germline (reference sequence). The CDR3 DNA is TGTGCCTGGATAGACAGGTCCCTAGCCAAAAACATTCAGTACTTC. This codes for CAWIDRSLAKNIQYF.

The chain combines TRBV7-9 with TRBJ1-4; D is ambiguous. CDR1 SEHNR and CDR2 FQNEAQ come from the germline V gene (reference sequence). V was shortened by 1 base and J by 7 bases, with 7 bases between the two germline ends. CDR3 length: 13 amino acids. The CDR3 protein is CASSLVGFEKLFF. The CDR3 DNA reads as TGTGCCAGCAGCTTAGTCGGATTTGAAAAACTGTTTTTT.

The CDR3 loop reads CASSLNSYEQYV. The CDR3 bases are TGTGCCAGCAGCTTAAATTCCTACGAGCAGTACGTC. The V gene is TRBV7-8, the J gene TRBJ2-7; D not resolved. CDR1 is SGHVS and CDR2 is FQNEAQ in the germline V gene. With 2 bases removed from V and 1 base from J, the gap between germline ends came to 3 bases. The CDR3 sequence is 12 residues long.

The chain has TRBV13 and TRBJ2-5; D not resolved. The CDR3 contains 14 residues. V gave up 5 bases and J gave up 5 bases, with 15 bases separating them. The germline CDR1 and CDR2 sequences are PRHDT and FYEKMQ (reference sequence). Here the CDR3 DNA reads TGTGCCAGCAGCGTCACCAGCACCGGGGAGACCCAGTACTTC. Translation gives CASSVTSTGETQYF.